This is a list of T cell receptor beta chains from one sample in a study of CD8+CD57+ T cells in acquired aplastic anemia. TCRdb re-derived calls from the reads in MiXCR, one entry per CDR3 protein. Here the sample spans 450,000 to 550,000 distinct CDR3 sequences, less than 35% being singletons. The sequenced material came from sorted CD4+, CD8+, or CD8+CD57+ T cells (not recorded which) from PBMCs. All receptors derive from a human donor with aplastic anemia. The CDR3 runs from the conserved cysteine through the conserved F or W.

>TRBJ2-7|TRBV20-1
CSARDTVRGEQYF
>TRBJ1-2|TRBV15
CATSRGDSMAYGYTF
>TRBJ2-1|TRBV12-3/TRBV12-4
CASSVFNSSYNEQFF
>TRBJ1-4|TRBV29-1
CSVEDRDEKLFF
>TRBJ2-7|TRBV10-3
CAIRFIGGNYEQYF
>TRBJ1-4|TRBV27
CASSLRGRSEKLFF
>TRBJ2-7|TRBV19
CAGEGRGFTYEQYF
>TRBJ2-7|TRBV9
CASSGGTATYEQYF
>TRBJ2-6|TRBV12-5
CASGRDSGANVLTF
>TRBJ2-3|TRBV20-1
CSARDLRDTQYF
>TRBJ2-7|TRBV6-1
CASRRVTGGIYEQYF
>TRBJ1-5|TRBV10-3
CAISDRVNQPQHF
>TRBJ1-2|TRBV12-3/TRBV12-4
CASTTGQGGSGYTF
>TRBJ2-2|TRBV7-6
CASRRGRVSVTGELFF
>TRBJ2-6|TRBV15
CATSRERGAGANVLTF
>TRBJ1-2|TRBV15
CATSSGQGYGYTF